This T cell receptor (beta chain) appears in the sequencing data of a study of blood T cell repertoires in COVID-19. The table came from immunoSEQ multiplex PCR; TCRdb's copy has only in-frame clones and leaves some out. The sample has roughly 400,000 clones; approximately 90% are singletons. J lost 9 bases, V lost 5 bases, and 10 bases had no gene match. Germline V gene data show CDR1 as SGHRS and CDR2 as YFSETQ. This CDR3 spans 15 amino acids. This receptor was identified in a man between 25 and 39 years old who had recovered from COVID-19. The sequenced sample consisted of PBMCs or T cells enriched from blood (not recorded which). The rearrangement uses TRBV5-1 and TRBJ2-1; 11 bases line up with TRBD2. Written as DNA, the CDR3 is TGCGCCAGCAGTTTTACTAGCGGGAGCCTGGGTGAGCAGTTCTTC. Protein product: CASSFTSGSLGEQFF.